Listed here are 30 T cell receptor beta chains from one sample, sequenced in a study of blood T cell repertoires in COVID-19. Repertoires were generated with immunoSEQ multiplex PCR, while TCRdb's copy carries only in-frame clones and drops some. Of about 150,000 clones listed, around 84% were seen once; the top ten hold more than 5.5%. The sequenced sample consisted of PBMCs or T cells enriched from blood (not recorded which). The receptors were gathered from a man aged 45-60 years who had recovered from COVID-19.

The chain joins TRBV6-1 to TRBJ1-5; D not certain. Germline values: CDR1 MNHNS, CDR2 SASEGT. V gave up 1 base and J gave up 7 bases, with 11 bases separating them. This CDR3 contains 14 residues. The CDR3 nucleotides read TGTGCCAGCAGTGAAGATATAACTCCCCAGCCCCAGCATTTT. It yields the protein CASSEDITPQPQHF.

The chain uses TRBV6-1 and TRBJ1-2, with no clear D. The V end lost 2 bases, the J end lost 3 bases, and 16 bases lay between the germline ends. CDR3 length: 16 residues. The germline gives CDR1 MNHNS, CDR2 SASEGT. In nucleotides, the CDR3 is TGTGCCAGCAGTGAATACCCAGGCCGGCCAGACTATGGCTACACCTTC. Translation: CASSEYPGRPDYGYTF.

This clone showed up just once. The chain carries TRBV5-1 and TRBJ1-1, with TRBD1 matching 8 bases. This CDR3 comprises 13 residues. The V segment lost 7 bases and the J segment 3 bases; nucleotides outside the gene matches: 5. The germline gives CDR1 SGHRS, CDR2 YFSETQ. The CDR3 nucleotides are TGCGCCAGCGGCAGGGGGCTTGACACTGAAGCTTTCTTT. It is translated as CASGRGLDTEAFF.

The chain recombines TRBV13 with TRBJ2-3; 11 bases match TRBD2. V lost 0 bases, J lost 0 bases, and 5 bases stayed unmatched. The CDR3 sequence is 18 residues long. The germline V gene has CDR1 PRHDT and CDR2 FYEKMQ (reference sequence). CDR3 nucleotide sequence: TGTGCCAGCAGCTTAGGTCCTAGCGGGGGGACTAGCACAGATACGCAGTATTTT. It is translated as CASSLGPSGGTSTDTQYF.

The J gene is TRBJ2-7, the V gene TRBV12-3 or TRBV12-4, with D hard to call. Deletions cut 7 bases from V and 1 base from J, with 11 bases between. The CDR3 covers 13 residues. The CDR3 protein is CASTVGGSYEQYF. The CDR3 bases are TGTGCCAGCACCGTTGGCGGTTCCTACGAGCAGTACTTC.

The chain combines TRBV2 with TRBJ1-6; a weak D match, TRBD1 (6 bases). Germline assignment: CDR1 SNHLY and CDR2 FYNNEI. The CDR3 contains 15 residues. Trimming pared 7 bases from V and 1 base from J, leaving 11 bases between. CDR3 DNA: TGTGCCAGCATGCAGGGGCAGTCCTATAATTCACCCCTCCACTTT. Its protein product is CASMQGQSYNSPLHF. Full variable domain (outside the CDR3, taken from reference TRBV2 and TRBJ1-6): EPEVTQTPSHQVTQMGQEVILRCVPISNHLYFYWYRQILGQKVEFLVSFYNNEISEKSEIFDDQFSVERPDGSNFTLKIRSTKLEDSAMYFCASMQGQSYNSPLHFGNGTRLTVT.

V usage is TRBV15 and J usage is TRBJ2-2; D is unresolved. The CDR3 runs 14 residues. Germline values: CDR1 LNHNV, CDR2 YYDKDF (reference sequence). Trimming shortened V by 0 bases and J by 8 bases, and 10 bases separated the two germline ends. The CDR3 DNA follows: TGTGCCACCAGCAGAGATCGGGTGGGTGGGGAGCTGTTTTTT. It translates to CATSRDRVGGELFF.

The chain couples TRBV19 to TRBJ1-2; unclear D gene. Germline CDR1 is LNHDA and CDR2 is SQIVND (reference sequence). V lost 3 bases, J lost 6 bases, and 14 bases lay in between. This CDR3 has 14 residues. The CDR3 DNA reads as TGTGCCAGTAGTATCGTAACCGGGAGGAATGGCTACACCTTC. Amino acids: CASSIVTGRNGYTF.

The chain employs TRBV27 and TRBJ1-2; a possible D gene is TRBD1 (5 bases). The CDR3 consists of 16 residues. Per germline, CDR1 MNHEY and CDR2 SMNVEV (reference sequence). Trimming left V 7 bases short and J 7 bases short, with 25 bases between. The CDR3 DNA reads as TGTGCCAGCACGACCAGGACGGACACACCTAGTGGTGGCTACACCTTC. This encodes CASTTRTDTPSGGYTF.

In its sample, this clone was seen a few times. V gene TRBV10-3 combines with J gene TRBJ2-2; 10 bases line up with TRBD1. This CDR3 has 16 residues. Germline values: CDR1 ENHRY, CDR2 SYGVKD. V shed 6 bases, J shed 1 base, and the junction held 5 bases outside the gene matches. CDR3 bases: TGTGCCATCAGCTACCGGGACAGGGGGAACACCGGGGAGCTGTTTTTT. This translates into CAISYRDRGNTGELFF.

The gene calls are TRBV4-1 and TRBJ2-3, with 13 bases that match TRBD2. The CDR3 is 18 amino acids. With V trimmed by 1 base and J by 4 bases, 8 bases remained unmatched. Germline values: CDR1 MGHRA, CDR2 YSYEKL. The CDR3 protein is CASSQAGRLAGGSDTQYF. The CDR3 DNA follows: TGCGCCAGCAGCCAAGCCGGTCGACTAGCGGGGGGATCAGATACGCAGTATTTT.

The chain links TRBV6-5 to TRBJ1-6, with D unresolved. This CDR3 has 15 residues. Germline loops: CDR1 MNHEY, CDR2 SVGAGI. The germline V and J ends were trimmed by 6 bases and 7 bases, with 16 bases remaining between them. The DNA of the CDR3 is TGTGCCAGCAGGGGCTCGACAATTTCCAATTCACCCCTCCACTTT. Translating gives CASRGSTISNSPLHF.

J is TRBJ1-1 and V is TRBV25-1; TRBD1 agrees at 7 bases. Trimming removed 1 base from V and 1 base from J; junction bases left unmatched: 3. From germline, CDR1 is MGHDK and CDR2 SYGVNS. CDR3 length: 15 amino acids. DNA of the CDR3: TGTGCCAGCAGTGAATTTGGGACAGCGAACACTGAAGCTTTCTTT. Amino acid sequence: CASSEFGTANTEAFF.

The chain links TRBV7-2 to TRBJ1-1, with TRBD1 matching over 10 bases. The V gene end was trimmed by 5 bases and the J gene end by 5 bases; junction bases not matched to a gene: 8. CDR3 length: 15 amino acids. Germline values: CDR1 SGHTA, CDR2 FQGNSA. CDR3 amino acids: CASSNRQGAGTEAFF. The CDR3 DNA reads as TGTGCCAGCAGCAACCGACAGGGGGCTGGAACTGAAGCTTTCTTT.

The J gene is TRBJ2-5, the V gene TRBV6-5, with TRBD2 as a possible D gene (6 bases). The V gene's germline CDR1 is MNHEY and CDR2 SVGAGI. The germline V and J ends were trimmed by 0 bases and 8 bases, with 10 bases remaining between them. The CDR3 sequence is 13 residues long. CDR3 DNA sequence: TGTGCCAGCAGTTACTCCCGGGAGAGAACCCAGTACTTC. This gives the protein CASSYSRERTQYF.

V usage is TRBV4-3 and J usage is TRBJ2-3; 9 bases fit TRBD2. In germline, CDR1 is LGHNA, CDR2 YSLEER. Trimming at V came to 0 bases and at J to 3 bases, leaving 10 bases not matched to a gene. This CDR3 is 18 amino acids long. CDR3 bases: TGCGCCAGCAGCCAAGATGGCGGGGGGGCCTCCGGGACAGATACGCAGTATTTT. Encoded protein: CASSQDGGGASGTDTQYF.

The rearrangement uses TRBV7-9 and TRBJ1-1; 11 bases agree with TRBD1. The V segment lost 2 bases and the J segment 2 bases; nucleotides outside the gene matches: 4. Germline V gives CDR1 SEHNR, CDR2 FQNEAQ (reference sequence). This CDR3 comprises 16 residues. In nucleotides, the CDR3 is TGTGCCAGCAGCTTACCCCGGACAGGGGGCAACACTGAAGCTTTCTTT. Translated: CASSLPRTGGNTEAFF.

CDR3 nucleotide sequence: TGTGCCAGCTCAACTACCGACAGGGATTCACCCCTCCACTTT. Its protein is CASSTTDRDSPLHF. This chain connects TRBV18 to TRBJ1-6, with 7 bases that match TRBD1. V shed 5 bases, J shed 8 bases, and the junction held 6 bases outside the gene matches. The CDR3 spans 14 residues. Germline V lookup: CDR1 KGHSH, CDR2 LQKENI.

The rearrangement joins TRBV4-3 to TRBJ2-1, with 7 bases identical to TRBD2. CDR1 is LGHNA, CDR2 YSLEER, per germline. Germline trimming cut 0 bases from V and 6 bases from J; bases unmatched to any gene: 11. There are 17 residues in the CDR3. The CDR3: CASSQDLVGAGVNEQFF. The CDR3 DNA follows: TGCGCCAGCAGCCAAGATCTGGTAGGGGCGGGGGTCAATGAGCAGTTCTTC.

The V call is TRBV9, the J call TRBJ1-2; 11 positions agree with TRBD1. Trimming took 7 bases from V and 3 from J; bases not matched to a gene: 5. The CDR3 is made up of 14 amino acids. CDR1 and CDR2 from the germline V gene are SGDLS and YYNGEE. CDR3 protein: CASATGQGDYGYTF. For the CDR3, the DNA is TGTGCCAGCGCAACGGGACAGGGGGACTATGGCTACACCTTC.

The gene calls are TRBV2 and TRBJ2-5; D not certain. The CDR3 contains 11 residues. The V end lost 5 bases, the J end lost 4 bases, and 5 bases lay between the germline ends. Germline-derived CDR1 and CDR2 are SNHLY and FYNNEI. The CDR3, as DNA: TGTGCCAGCAGTAATAGAGAGACCCAGTACTTC. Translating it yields CASSNRETQYF.

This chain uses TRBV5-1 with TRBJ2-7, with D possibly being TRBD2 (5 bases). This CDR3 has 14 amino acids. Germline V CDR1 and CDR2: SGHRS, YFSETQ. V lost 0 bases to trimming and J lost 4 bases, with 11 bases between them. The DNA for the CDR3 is TGCGCCAGCAGCTTGGTCGCGGGTGTATACGAGCAGTACTTC. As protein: CASSLVAGVYEQYF.

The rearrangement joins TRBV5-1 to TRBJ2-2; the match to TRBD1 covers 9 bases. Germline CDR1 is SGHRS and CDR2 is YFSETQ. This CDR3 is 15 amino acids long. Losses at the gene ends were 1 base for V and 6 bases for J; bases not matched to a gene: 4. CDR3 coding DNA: TGCGCCAGCAGCTTGCAGGGACAGGGATCCGGGGAGCTGTTTTTT. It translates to CASSLQGQGSGELFF.

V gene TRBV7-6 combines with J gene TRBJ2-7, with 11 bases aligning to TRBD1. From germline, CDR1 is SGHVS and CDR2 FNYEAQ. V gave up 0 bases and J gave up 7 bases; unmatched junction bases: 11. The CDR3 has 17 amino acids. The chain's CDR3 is CASSLAEGTGGLGEQYF. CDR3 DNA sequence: TGTGCCAGCAGCTTAGCAGAAGGGACAGGGGGTCTGGGGGAGCAGTACTTC.

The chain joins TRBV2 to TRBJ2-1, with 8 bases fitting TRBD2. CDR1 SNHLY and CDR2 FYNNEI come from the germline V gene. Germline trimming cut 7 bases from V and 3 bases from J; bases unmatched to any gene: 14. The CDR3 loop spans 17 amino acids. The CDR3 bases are TGTGCCAGCATAGGGAGGCCCCCGGGGGGGATCTACAATGAGCAGTTCTTC. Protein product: CASIGRPPGGIYNEQFF.

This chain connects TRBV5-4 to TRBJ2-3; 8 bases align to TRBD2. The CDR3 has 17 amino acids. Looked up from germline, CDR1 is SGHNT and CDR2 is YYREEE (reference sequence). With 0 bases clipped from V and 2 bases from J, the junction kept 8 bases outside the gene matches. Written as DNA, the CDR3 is TGTGCCAGCAGCTTGGGGATTAGCGGGGTCCTCACAGATACGCAGTATTTT. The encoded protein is CASSLGISGVLTDTQYF. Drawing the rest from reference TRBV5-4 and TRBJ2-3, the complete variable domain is ETGVTQSPTHLIKTRGQQVTLRCSSQSGHNTVSWYQQALGQGPQFIFQYYREEENGRGNFPPRFSGLQFPNYSSELNVNALELDDSALYLCASSLGISGVLTDTQYFGPGTRLTVL.

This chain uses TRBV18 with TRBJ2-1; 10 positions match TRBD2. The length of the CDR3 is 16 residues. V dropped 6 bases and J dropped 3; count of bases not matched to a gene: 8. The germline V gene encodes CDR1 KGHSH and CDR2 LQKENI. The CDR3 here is CASSLNSGGNYNEQFF. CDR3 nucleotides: TGTGCCAGCTCGCTCAATAGCGGGGGGAACTACAATGAGCAGTTCTTC.

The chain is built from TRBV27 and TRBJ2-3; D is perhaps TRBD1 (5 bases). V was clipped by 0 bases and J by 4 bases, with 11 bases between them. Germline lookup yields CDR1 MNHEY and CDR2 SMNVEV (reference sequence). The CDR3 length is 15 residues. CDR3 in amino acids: CASSLSQGIADTQYF. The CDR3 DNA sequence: TGTGCCAGCAGTTTATCGCAGGGAATCGCAGATACGCAGTATTTT.

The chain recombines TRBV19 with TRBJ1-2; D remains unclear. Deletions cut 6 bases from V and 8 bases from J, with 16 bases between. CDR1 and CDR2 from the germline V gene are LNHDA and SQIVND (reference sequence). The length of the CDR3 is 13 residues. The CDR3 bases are TGTGCCAGTAGACCGTCTCTATTCGAGGGCTACACCTTC. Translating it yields CASRPSLFEGYTF.

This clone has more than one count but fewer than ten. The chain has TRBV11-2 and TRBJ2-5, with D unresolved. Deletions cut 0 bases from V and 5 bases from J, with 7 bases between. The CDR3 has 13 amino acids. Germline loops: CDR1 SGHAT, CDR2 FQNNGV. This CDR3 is CASSLDLRETQYF. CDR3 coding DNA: TGTGCCAGCAGCTTAGATCTCAGGGAGACCCAGTACTTC.